This entry concerns a single TCR beta chain. Its antigen is not known. This entry is derived from a study of cytomegalovirus exposure and HLA in healthy donors. Study-level results: A later analysis appeared to link common viral pathogens to several of the most significant clusters. As a later analysis showed, a missense DCLRE1C variant was linked to trimming of TCR beta V- and J-genes.

Use of 60 Vbeta and 13 Jbeta primers characterized the PCR. Clones were read by immunoSEQ multiplex PCR, and TCRdb kept only the in-frame ones, dropping some. The sample has 90,000 to 110,000 clones, 76% seen once; the top ten hold 7.7%. Looked up from germline, CDR1 is LGHNA and CDR2 is YSLEER. The CDR3 sequence is 13 residues long. Between the trimmed V and J ends, which lost 3 bases and 7 bases, there was a span of 10 bases. The sample was PBMCs. The clonotype originates from a woman in her forties or fifties in good health and CMV-seropositive. V gene TRBV4-3 combines with J gene TRBJ1-5; D gene unclear. The CDR3 coding sequence is TGCGCCAGCAGCCAGGGGAGGAGCCAGCCCCAGCATTTT. Amino acid sequence: CASSQGRSQPQHF.